This T cell receptor beta chain derives from a study of shared clonotypes between healthy human individuals. This clone has a single count. Its target is not known. Whole-study findings and limits: On the whole, naive subsets had larger estimated richness than memory subsets had.

All donors were Caucasian adults living in Nashville, Tennessee. CD4+ cells yielded CD45RA+ naive and CD45RA-negative memory subsets. Trimming at V came to 3 bases and at J to 8 bases, leaving 7 bases not matched to a gene. The germline gives CDR1 GTSNPN, CDR2 SVGIG (reference sequence). This CDR3 contains 15 residues. The method was immunoSEQ multiplex PCR; TCRdb's version includes in-frame clones alone and lacks a portion of them. The sample holds around 990,000 clones, 60% to 80% seen once. J is TRBJ2-3 and V is TRBV30, with TRBD2 matching over 14 bases. This sequence originates from a man younger than 35 in good health. Some clones in this sample may be carry-over from other donors' samples. Sequenced material: memory CD4+ T cells from PBMCs. Subset reported: CD45RA-negative fraction. Here the CDR3 DNA reads TGTGCCTGGAGCTACGGACTAGCGGGGGGAGGTACGCAGTATTTT. Translated, it gives CAWSYGLAGGGTQYF.